These T cell receptor beta chains were read from a single sample in a study of blood T cell repertoires in COVID-19. Produced via immunoSEQ multiplex PCR; TCRdb's table is partial and in-frame only. The data show about 140,000 clones, under 90% seen once. The sample consisted of peripheral blood. The receptors stem from a woman of 80 years or more in a cohort sampled during active or convalescent COVID-19. CDR3s include the opening cysteine and the closing phenylalanine or tryptophan. The D gene is left open where the match is weak. Rows give clone size only sometimes, using once, few, many, or a class for an expanded clone.

NA	14	TRBV9	NA	TRBJ1-3	CASSALVAGNTIYF	TGTGCCAGCAGCGCCTTAGTCGCTGGAAACACCATATATTTT
once	14	TRBV5-1	NA	TRBJ1-4	CASSLSRRNEKLFF	TGCGCCAGCAGCTTGTCCAGGCGAAATGAAAAACTGTTTTTT
few	16	TRBV7-9	NA	TRBJ1-5	CASSLSQGSGNQPQHF	TGTGCCAGCAGCTTATCTCAGGGATCAGGCAATCAGCCCCAGCATTTT
NA	15	TRBV28	NA	TRBJ1-6	CASNTPAGDYSPLHF	TGTGCCAGCAATACCCCCGCGGGGGACTATTCACCCCTCCACTTT
NA	15	TRBV6-5	NA	TRBJ2-1	CASSYSVFSGREQFF	TGTGCCAGCAGTTACTCGGTTTTTTCGGGGAGAGAGCAGTTCTTC
NA	14	TRBV30	TRBD1	TRBJ1-2	CAWSRTGDGGGYTF	TGTGCCTGGAGTAGGACAGGGGACGGTGGTGGCTACACCTTC
NA	19	TRBV5-5	TRBD1	TRBJ2-5	CASSLTPQGASKYQETQYF	TGTGCCAGCAGCTTGACCCCCCAGGGGGCCAGTAAGTACCAAGAGACCCAGTACTTC
NA	15	TRBV7-2	NA	TRBJ1-5	CASSLAQGSNQPQHF	TGTGCCAGCAGCCTGGCGCAGGGTAGCAATCAGCCCCAGCATTTT
NA	13	TRBV28	TRBD1	TRBJ1-2	CASTPGTGDGYTF	TGTGCCAGCACCCCCGGGACAGGGGATGGCTACACCTTC
few	14	TRBV4-1	NA	TRBJ1-2	CASSQGQGGYGYTF	TGCGCCAGCAGCCAAGGGCAGGGTGGCTATGGCTACACCTTC
NA	13	TRBV19	NA	TRBJ1-2	CASRPAGKNGYTF	TGTGCCAGTAGACCGGCGGGGAAAAATGGCTACACCTTC
once	14	TRBV6-6	TRBD1	TRBJ1-5	CASSHRDRDQPQHF	TGTGCCAGCAGTCACCGGGACAGGGATCAGCCCCAGCATTTT
NA	15	TRBV30	TRBD1	TRBJ1-5	CAWSAGTGSNQPQHF	TGTGCCTGGAGTGCCGGGACAGGGAGCAATCAGCCCCAGCATTTT
NA	13	TRBV10-2	NA	TRBJ1-2	CASLRGIGAGYTF	TGCGCCAGCCTCAGAGGGATCGGCGCTGGCTACACCTTC
NA	18	TRBV18	TRBD1	TRBJ1-4	CASSRDRGHWRTNEKLFF	TGTGCCAGCTCACGGGACAGGGGGCATTGGAGGACTAATGAAAAACTGTTTTTT
NA	14	TRBV6-5	NA	TRBJ1-1	CASRDLDGSSEAFF	TGTGCCAGCAGGGATTTAGACGGGAGCAGTGAAGCTTTCTTT
NA	15	TRBV19	NA	TRBJ1-6	CASKRRTEDNSPLHF	TGTGCCAGTAAAAGAAGGACAGAGGACAATTCACCCCTCCACTTT
NA	15	TRBV19	TRBD1	TRBJ1-1	CASSGTGGAYTEAFF	TGTGCCAGTAGTGGGACAGGGGGGGCATACACTGAAGCTTTCTTT
once	16	TRBV11-3	NA	TRBJ2-3	CASSLDRGFPTDTQYF	TGTGCCAGCAGCTTAGATCGAGGGTTTCCCACAGATACGCAGTATTTT
NA	15	TRBV27	NA	TRBJ2-2	CASSYRTVISGELFF	TGTGCCAGCAGTTATCGGACAGTTATCTCCGGGGAGCTGTTTTTT
NA	15	TRBV5-6	NA	TRBJ2-6	CASSFRGTGANVLTF	TGTGCCAGCAGCTTTCGGGGGACCGGGGCCAACGTCCTGACTTTC
NA	14	TRBV19	NA	TRBJ1-2	CASSIDETVYGYTF	TGTGCCAGTAGTATAGATGAGACAGTTTATGGCTACACCTTC
NA	14	TRBV4-1	TRBD2	TRBJ2-5	CASSSRLAQETQYF	TGCGCCAGCAGCTCAAGACTAGCCCAGGAGACCCAGTACTTC
few	14	TRBV6-5	TRBD1	TRBJ1-1	CASSYFGTGDKAFF	TGTGCCAGCAGTTACTTCGGGACAGGGGATAAAGCTTTCTTT
NA	16	TRBV6-6	NA	TRBJ1-4	CASSSRVGNTNEKLFF	TGTGCCAGCAGTTCCCGAGTCGGGAACACTAATGAAAAACTGTTTTTT
NA	15	TRBV5-6	NA	TRBJ2-2	CASRRRGGETGELFF	TGTGCCAGCAGGAGAAGGGGGGGAGAGACCGGGGAGCTGTTTTTT
few	14	TRBV7-3	NA	TRBJ2-1	CASSLMGTYNEQFF	TGTGCCAGCAGCTTAATGGGGACATACAATGAGCAGTTCTTC
NA	13	TRBV13	NA	TRBJ1-4	CASSSMFGEKLFF	TGTGCCAGCAGCTCCATGTTTGGCGAAAAACTGTTTTTT
NA	15	TRBV18	NA	TRBJ1-5	CASSPGQISNQPQHF	TGTGCCAGCTCACCAGGACAGATTAGCAATCAGCCCCAGCATTTT